This is a list of T cell receptor beta chains from one sample in a study of shared clonotypes between healthy human individuals. Some clones are missing from TCRdb's copy, which holds only in-frame ones; the method was immunoSEQ multiplex PCR. Of roughly 700,000 clones in the sample, under 80% were seen once. The sample was memory CD4+ T cells sorted from blood. These TCRs come from a woman in her thirties in good health. Both conserved end residues are part of each CDR3. D genes are given only for firm matches. For some rows the clone size is stated as once, few or many, or as a class when expanded; others skip it.

CDR3nt	CDR3aa	v_gene	abundance	d_gene	j_gene
TGTGCCAGCAGTTTGGGACAGGTCATGGGGTACGAGCAGTACTTC	CASSLGQVMGYEQYF	TRBV28	few	TRBD1	TRBJ2-7
TGTGCCATCAGTGACGGGAGGGCAGCAGATACGCAGTATTTT	CAISDGRAADTQYF	TRBV10-3	-	TRBD2	TRBJ2-3
TGTGCCAGCTCACCACCGGCAGGCGGGGACACCATATATTTT	CASSPPAGGDTIYF	TRBV18	-	-	TRBJ1-3
TGCGCCAGCAGTGAGGGTGGTTACAGGCCCTACGAGCAGTACTTC	CASSEGGYRPYEQYF	TRBV10-2	-	-	TRBJ2-7
TGCGCCAGCAGCCAAGATAGGACACAGACCTTC	CASSQDRTQTF	TRBV4-1	-	-	TRBJ1-2
TGTGCCAGTAGTATAGAACGTCCCGGCACAGATACGCAGTATTTT	CASSIERPGTDTQYF	TRBV19	-	-	TRBJ2-3
TGTGCCAGCAGTTTATTTTACGGGGGCGCTGGCTACACCTTC	CASSLFYGGAGYTF	TRBV28	-	-	TRBJ1-2
TGTGCCAGTAGTATAGCTCAGTCAGCAGACTACGAGCAGTACTTC	CASSIAQSADYEQYF	TRBV19	-	-	TRBJ2-7
TGTGCCAGCAGTGCCGGAGATACGCAGTATTTT	CASSAGDTQYF	TRBV27	-	-	TRBJ2-3
TGTGCCAGCAGTTCCTTGGGGGGAAGTGAGTACACAGATACGCAGTATTTT	CASSSLGGSEYTDTQYF	TRBV28	-	-	TRBJ2-3
TGTGCCAGCAGCTTCCAGGGAGACACTGAAGCTTTCTTT	CASSFQGDTEAFF	TRBV11-3	-	-	TRBJ1-1
TGTGCCAGCAGTCAGTGGCCTAGCTCCTACGAGCAGTACTTC	CASSQWPSSYEQYF	TRBV28	-	-	TRBJ2-7
TGTGCCAGCTCACTCAACAAGGTACCGAACACCGGGGAGCTGTTTTTT	CASSLNKVPNTGELFF	TRBV18	-	-	TRBJ2-2
TGTGCCAGCAGCTTAACGGGAGCCCTAGCCCACGAGCAGTACTTC	CASSLTGALAHEQYF	TRBV7-2	-	-	TRBJ2-7
TGTGCCAGCAGCTTTACAGGTCTCTACGAGCAGTACTTC	CASSFTGLYEQYF	TRBV7-9	-	-	TRBJ2-7
TGTGCCAGCAATTTAATGAGAAGCGAGCAGTACTTC	CASNLMRSEQYF	TRBV6-1	once	-	TRBJ2-7
TGTGCCAGCAGCTTAGACAGGCGAAGGGATGGCTACACCTTC	CASSLDRRRDGYTF	TRBV7-2	-	-	TRBJ1-2
TGTGCCAGCACTCCGGGGGGCGCGGGTAATATCTATGGCTACACCTTC	CASTPGGAGNIYGYTF	TRBV28	-	-	TRBJ1-2
TGTGCCATCAGCGACCCGACACTTTACACCGGGGAGCTGTTTTTT	CAISDPTLYTGELFF	TRBV10-3	-	-	TRBJ2-2
TGTGCCAGCAGTTTACCGGTGGGGAAACTGTTTTTT	CASSLPVGKLFF	TRBV28	-	-	TRBJ1-4
TGTGCCAGTAGTTCCGGGACGGTGGCCACAGATACGCAGTATTTT	CASSSGTVATDTQYF	TRBV19	-	-	TRBJ2-3
TGTGCCTGGAGGCCTACGGGTTTCCGGGAAAAACTGTTTTTT	CAWRPTGFREKLFF	TRBV30	-	-	TRBJ1-4
TGTGCCACCAGCAGAGAGGCGCCCGGACTAGCGTCCTACGAGCAGTACTTC	CATSREAPGLASYEQYF	TRBV15	few	TRBD2	TRBJ2-7
TGTGCCAGCAGCGTACAGGGTGGGGGTGGCTACACCTTC	CASSVQGGGGYTF	TRBV28	few	-	TRBJ1-2
TGTGCCAGCAGTTCGACAGGGGGGGTGGATGGCTACACCTTC	CASSSTGGVDGYTF	TRBV28	-	TRBD1	TRBJ1-2
TGTGCCATCAGTGATCCCTCCAGAGGGACCCCGAGCCCAGATACGCAGTATTTT	CAISDPSRGTPSPDTQYF	TRBV10-3	-	-	TRBJ2-3
TGTGCCAGCGTACAGGGCTCCAATCAGCCCCAGCATTTT	CASVQGSNQPQHF	TRBV2	-	-	TRBJ1-5
TGTGCCAGCAGCACTCCCGGACTAGTACCCCATGAGCAGTTCTTC	CASSTPGLVPHEQFF	TRBV7-9	-	TRBD2	TRBJ2-1
TGTGCCAGCCGGGGAGCCGGGGAGCTGTTTTTT	CASRGAGELFF	TRBV7-7	-	-	TRBJ2-2
TGTGCCAGCAGCTTAGTACGGGGGGCTGGAAACACCATATATTTT	CASSLVRGAGNTIYF	TRBV11-2	-	-	TRBJ1-3
TGCGCCAGCAGCCAGGGACTAATTTCAGGGGAGCAGTACTTC	CASSQGLISGEQYF	TRBV5-1	-	TRBD2	TRBJ2-7
TGTGCCACCAGCAGAGACCGACTAGAATCCGGGGAGCTGTTTTTT	CATSRDRLESGELFF	TRBV15	few	-	TRBJ2-2
TGCGCCAGCAGTGAATCAGGGTACGAGCAGTACTTC	CASSESGYEQYF	TRBV10-2	-	-	TRBJ2-7
TGTGCCAGCACCCCGCCCGGGGGAACCAATGAGCAGTTCTTC	CASTPPGGTNEQFF	TRBV6-5	-	-	TRBJ2-1
TGTGCCAGCAGCGAATGGACGGTCTCCTACGAGCAGTACTTC	CASSEWTVSYEQYF	TRBV5-5	-	-	TRBJ2-7
TGTGCCAGCATGAGCGGCGCTGCGGACTCCTACGAGCAGTACTTC	CASMSGAADSYEQYF	TRBV27	-	-	TRBJ2-7
TGCGCCAGCAGTGGGACTAGCGGGAGCTACGAGCAGTACTTC	CASSGTSGSYEQYF	TRBV10-1	few	TRBD2	TRBJ2-7
TGTGCCAGCAGTTCCCGAGGGGGGACAGCCTATGGCTACACCTTC	CASSSRGGTAYGYTF	TRBV28	few	TRBD1	TRBJ1-2
TGTGCCAGTAGTATAGGCGCTAGCGGGACCACAGATACGCAGTATTTT	CASSIGASGTTDTQYF	TRBV19	-	TRBD2	TRBJ2-3
TGTGCCAGCAGTGAACTACAGACTAATGAAAAACTGTTTTTT	CASSELQTNEKLFF	TRBV2	-	-	TRBJ1-4
TGTGCCAGCAGAACCCACCAGGGGAGGTATGGCTACACCTTC	CASRTHQGRYGYTF	TRBV28	-	-	TRBJ1-2
TGTGCCAGCAGCCCACAGGGGTTCGGCTCCTACGAGCAGTACTTC	CASSPQGFGSYEQYF	TRBV7-3	-	TRBD1	TRBJ2-7
TGTGCCAGCAGCCCTGGGACAGGGGGCCGGTTATCTGAAGCTTTCTTT	CASSPGTGGRLSEAFF	TRBV28	-	TRBD1	TRBJ1-1
TGTGCCAGCAGCACGCGACAGGTTGCAGATACGCAGTATTTT	CASSTRQVADTQYF	TRBV7-2	few	-	TRBJ2-3
TGTGCCGCAGGGGAAGACGACCACTCTGGAAACACCATATATTTT	CAAGEDDHSGNTIYF	TRBV6-4	-	-	TRBJ1-3
TGCAGCGGAAGACAGGGGAGGGTAGCTGAAGCTTTCTTT	CSGRQGRVAEAFF	TRBV29-1	-	TRBD1	TRBJ1-1
TGTGCCATCAATGACCCCCAGACAGCCGACTATGGCTACACCTTC	CAINDPQTADYGYTF	TRBV10-3	-	-	TRBJ1-2
TGCGCCAGCAGCTTGGCCCAAGGCCCGAGCACAGATACGCAGTATTTT	CASSLAQGPSTDTQYF	TRBV5-1	-	-	TRBJ2-3
TGTGCCAGCAGTTACTCATCAGGGGACTCTGGAAACACCATATATTTT	CASSYSSGDSGNTIYF	TRBV6-5	once	-	TRBJ1-3
TGTGCCAGCTCACCAGGCGGGAGCTACGAGCAGTACTTC	CASSPGGSYEQYF	TRBV18	-	TRBD2	TRBJ2-7
TGTGCCAGCAGTTCGGGACAGGGGGCGCTGGGCGAGCAGTACTTC	CASSSGQGALGEQYF	TRBV6-5	many	TRBD1	TRBJ2-7
TGTGCCTGGAGTGTGGGACAGGATCAGCCCCAGCATTTT	CAWSVGQDQPQHF	TRBV30	-	TRBD1	TRBJ1-5
TGTGCCAGCACGAGAGGACAGGGGCCTTCGGAGACCCAGTACTTC	CASTRGQGPSETQYF	TRBV6-1	-	TRBD1	TRBJ2-5
TGTGCCAGCGTACTTTCTTGGGCGGGAGACTCCTACAATGAGCAGTTCTTC	CASVLSWAGDSYNEQFF	TRBV28	-	TRBD2	TRBJ2-1